A single sample is the source of the 32 T cell receptor beta chains below, sequenced in a study of breast tumors, draining lymph nodes, adjacent tissues. MiXCR was run by TCRdb on the multiplex PCR reads, yielding one entry per CDR3 protein. Of some 22,000 distinct CDR3 sequences listed, roughly 58% are singletons. Sample: breast tumor tissue. The receptors stem from a female donor with breast cancer. Some clones in this sample may be carry-over from other donors' samples.

In nucleotides, the CDR3 is TGTGCCAGCAGTTTATCGGGGACAGGGGAGCAGTTCTTC. This encodes CASSLSGTGEQFF. The gene calls are TRBV12-3 or TRBV12-4 and TRBJ2-1; 9 nucleotides align to TRBD1. The CDR3 consists of 13 residues. The V segment lost 2 bases and the J segment 10 bases; nucleotides outside the gene matches: 3.

This clonotype is termed medium-sized. The CDR3 DNA sequence: TGTGCCAGCAGTTTAGCGATGTGGCAGTTCTTC. It codes for CASSLAMWQFF. V usage is TRBV12-3 or TRBV12-4 and J usage is TRBJ2-1; D is unresolved. The V end was cut by 0 bases, the J end by 12 bases, with 6 bases between. This CDR3 spans 11 amino acids.

This clonotype appeared a single time. This chain joins TRBV9 and TRBJ1-6, with TRBD1 as a possible D gene (6 bases). Germline loops: CDR1 SGDLS, CDR2 YYNGEE. Trimming pared 5 bases from V and 3 bases from J, leaving 9 bases between. The CDR3 is 14 residues long. Here the CDR3 reads CASRGGLYNSPLHF. CDR3 nucleotides: TGTGCCAGCAGAGGGGGACTCTATAATTCACCCCTCCACTTT.

This clonotype was found many times. The chain links TRBV20-1 to TRBJ2-4, with D possibly being TRBD1 or TRBD2 (6 bases each). The ends were cut back, 5 bases at V and 6 bases at J, with 17 bases in the middle. The length of the CDR3 is 14 residues. The germline V gene encodes CDR1 DFQATT and CDR2 SNEGSKA (reference sequence). The CDR3 here is CSAGGPGAGNIQYF. In nucleotides, the CDR3 is TGCAGTGCTGGCGGCCCGGGGGCGGGAAACATTCAGTACTTC.

V gene TRBV12-3 or TRBV12-4 combines with J gene TRBJ1-5, with D uncertain. Trimming removed 2 bases at V and 7 bases at J, with 12 bases between. This CDR3 spans 14 amino acids. The CDR3 sequence is CASSLKGAGQPQHF. The CDR3 nucleotides are TGTGCCAGCAGTTTAAAGGGAGCGGGACAGCCCCAGCATTTT.

J is TRBJ2-5 and V is TRBV12-3 or TRBV12-4; 10 nucleotides align to TRBD2. This CDR3 has 13 amino acids. V dropped 6 bases and J dropped 5; count of bases not matched to a gene: 3. CDR3 protein: CASRLAGRETQYF. The CDR3, as DNA: TGTGCCAGCAGACTAGCGGGGCGGGAGACCCAGTACTTC.

This clonotype was seen only once. V and J are TRBV15 and TRBJ2-7; 8 nucleotides match TRBD1. Germline CDR1 and CDR2: LNHNV and YYDKDF (reference sequence). V was pared by 1 base and J by 2 bases, with 10 bases of the junction left unmatched. CDR3 length: 17 amino acids. CDR3 sequence: CATSRAGDRGGPYEQYF. The CDR3 DNA is TGTGCCACCAGCAGAGCGGGAGACAGGGGTGGGCCCTACGAGCAGTACTTC.

This clonotype was picked up many times. The chain recombines TRBV2 with TRBJ1-1; TRBD1 might be the D (5 bases). CDR1 and CDR2 from the germline V gene are SNHLY and FYNNEI. The CDR3 covers 14 residues. V was clipped by 8 bases and J by 2 bases, with 15 bases between them. This CDR3 is CASVARVGNTEAFF. In nucleotides, the CDR3 is TGTGCCAGCGTAGCCAGGGTAGGAAACACTGAAGCTTTCTTT.

This clonotype was observed a few times. The genes are TRBV12-3 or TRBV12-4 and TRBJ1-2, with 8 bases fitting TRBD1. This CDR3 region has 15 residues. The J segment lost 2 bases and the V segment lost 4 bases, leaving 6 bases of the junction unmatched. The CDR3 loop reads CASSSQTGGNYGYTF. CDR3 in DNA: TGTGCCAGCAGTTCGCAAACAGGGGGAAACTATGGCTACACCTTC.

This sequence joins TRBV30 and TRBJ1-5; TRBD1 is a possible D gene (5 bases). The ends were cut back, 4 bases at V and 7 bases at J, with 20 bases in the middle. The CDR3 totals 15 residues. CDR1 is GTSNPN, CDR2 SVGIG, per germline (reference sequence). The CDR3 region has the DNA TGTGCCTGGAATCCCCCCGGGACTCCCCGACAGCCCCAGCATTTT. Translated, it gives CAWNPPGTPRQPQHF.

The V gene is TRBV7-9, the J gene TRBJ1-2; D perhaps matches TRBD1 (6 bases). Trimming shortened V by 5 bases and J by 4 bases, and 23 bases separated the two germline ends. Looked up from germline, CDR1 is SEHNR and CDR2 is FQNEAQ (reference sequence). There are 17 residues in the CDR3. This chain's CDR3 is CASSLEDRPKPSYGYTF. In DNA form, the CDR3 reads TGTGCCAGCAGCCTAGAAGACAGGCCTAAACCCTCCTATGGCTACACCTTC.

The CDR3, as DNA: TGCAGTGCTAGAGGGTCCGCCAACGGGGAGCTGTTTTTT. Amino acids: CSARGSANGELFF. J is TRBJ2-2 and V is TRBV20-1; D unclear. Germline lookup yields CDR1 DFQATT and CDR2 SNEGSKA (reference sequence). Trimming removed 1 base at V and 7 bases at J, with 10 bases between. The CDR3 totals 13 residues.

In this sample, this clonotype turned up many times. A much more abundant neighbour one base away suggests this may be a read error. The gene calls are TRBV20-1 and TRBJ1-2, with D maybe TRBD1 (5 bases). Germline CDR1 DFQATT, CDR2 SNEGSKA (reference sequence). The CDR3 extends over 12 amino acids. DNA for the CDR3: TGCAGTGCCCCGGGACGGACCTATGGCTCCACCTTC. Amino acid sequence: CSAPGRTYGSTF.

This clonotype is categorized as medium-sized. The rearrangement links TRBV20-1 to TRBJ2-2; D is unclear. The CDR3 consists of 15 residues. The germline V and J ends were trimmed by 2 bases and 3 bases, with 13 bases remaining between them. CDR1 is DFQATT and CDR2 is SNEGSKA in the germline V gene (reference sequence). The CDR3 region is CSARRPIGDTGELFF. In DNA, the CDR3 is TGCAGTGCTAGACGTCCCATTGGGGACACCGGGGAGCTGTTTTTT.

The rearrangement links TRBV7-8 to TRBJ2-2; D remains ambiguous. CDR1 is SGHVS and CDR2 is FQNEAQ in the germline V gene. CDR3 length equals 13 residues. Trimming left V 0 bases short and J 6 bases short, with 5 bases between. This chain's CDR3 is CASSLARPGELFF. The CDR3 DNA reads TGTGCCAGCAGCTTAGCGAGACCCGGGGAGCTGTTTTTT.

This clonotype was seen at least ten times. A much more abundant neighbour one base away suggests this may be a read error. The chain combines TRBV6-5 with TRBJ1-2, with D uncertain. From germline, CDR1 is MNHEY and CDR2 SVGAGI. The CDR3 is 11 residues long. V lost 5 bases to trimming and J lost 6 bases, with 7 bases between them. In DNA form, the CDR3 reads TGTGCCAGCAGTCACAGCCATGGCTACACCTTC. Its translation is CASSHSHGYTF.

The rearrangement links TRBV11-1 to TRBJ2-1, with 12 bases lining up with TRBD2. The CDR3 spans 14 residues. The V gene's germline CDR1 is SGHAT and CDR2 FQDESV (reference sequence). J was trimmed by 10 bases and V by 4 bases; bases with no gene match: 5. The CDR3 region is CASSSRLAGVEQFF. The CDR3 DNA reads TGTGCCAGCAGCTCGAGACTAGCGGGGGTAGAGCAGTTCTTC.

J is TRBJ2-6 and V is TRBV2; D ambiguous. CDR3 length equals 15 residues. Per the germline V gene, CDR1 is SNHLY and CDR2 is FYNNEI. V dropped 5 bases and J dropped 1 base, with 9 bases sitting between them. This chain's CDR3 is CASSPVGSGANVLTF. The CDR3 bases are TGTGCCAGCAGTCCCGTGGGGTCTGGGGCCAACGTCCTGACTTTC.

This clonotype was seen repeatedly, ten times or more. The CDR3 here is CASSLVGTSIREQYF. The CDR3 DNA is TGTGCCAGCAGCTTGGTAGGGACTAGCATCCGCGAGCAGTACTTC. V and J are TRBV5-4 and TRBJ2-7; 9 bases align to TRBD2. In germline, CDR1 is SGHNT, CDR2 YYREEE (reference sequence). The CDR3 totals 15 residues. The J segment lost 6 bases and the V segment lost 0 bases, leaving 7 bases of the junction unmatched. The full variable domain, completed using reference TRBV5-4 and TRBJ2-7, is ETGVTQSPTHLIKTRGQQVTLRCSSQSGHNTVSWYQQALGQGPQFIFQYYREEENGRGNFPPRFSGLQFPNYSSELNVNALELDDSALYLCASSLVGTSIREQYFGPGTRLTVT.

This clonotype ranks as medium-sized. The rearrangement links TRBV9 to TRBJ1-3; weak D call: TRBD1 (5 bases). The CDR3 covers 15 residues. Germline-derived CDR1 and CDR2 are SGDLS and YYNGEE. V was clipped by 2 bases and J by 3 bases, with 12 bases between them. As DNA, the CDR3 is TGTGCCAGCAGCGTGAACGGGGCTTATGGAAACACCATATATTTT. As protein: CASSVNGAYGNTIYF.

This clonotype was detected ten times or more. A much larger clone sits a single nucleotide away, making a read error possible. The rearrangement joins TRBV20-1 to TRBJ2-5; the match to TRBD1 covers 9 bases. With V trimmed by 0 bases and J by 7 bases, 6 bases remained unmatched. The CDR3 length is 14 residues. Germline V CDR1 and CDR2: DFQATT, SNEGSKA (reference sequence). CDR3 DNA: TGCAGTGCTAGAGAAACAGGGGGCCTGGCGACCCAGTACTTC. Translating gives CSARETGGLATQYF.

V and J are TRBV12-3 or TRBV12-4 and TRBJ2-5, with TRBD2 matching over 14 bases. The CDR3 length is 14 residues. The V and J ends lost 4 bases and 10 bases, in that order; junction bases with no gene match: 5. DNA for the CDR3: TGTGCCAGCAGTTCTAGACTAGCGGGAGGGAGCCAGTACTTC. It translates to CASSSRLAGGSQYF.

This clonotype was seen a single time. The rearrangement uses TRBV20-1 and TRBJ1-6; 9 nucleotides align to TRBD1. This CDR3 has 13 residues. Trimming removed 5 bases from V and 9 bases from J; junction bases left unmatched: 5. CDR1 and CDR2 from the germline V gene are DFQATT and SNEGSKA (reference sequence). CDR3 DNA: TGCAGTGCTTCCGGGACAGGGAGTTCACCCCTCCACTTT. Protein: CSASGTGSSPLHF.

This clonotype was seen repeatedly, ten times or more. This chain links TRBV28 with TRBJ2-1; 9 bases agree with TRBD2. With 2 bases clipped from V and 5 bases from J, the junction kept 4 bases outside the gene matches. The CDR3 has 15 residues. The germline V gene encodes CDR1 MDHEN and CDR2 SYDVKM. The CDR3 sequence: CASSLPGLANNEQFF. For the CDR3, the DNA is TGTGCCAGCAGTTTACCGGGACTAGCTAACAATGAGCAGTTCTTC.

This clonotype appeared a few times. This chain joins TRBV20-1 and TRBJ2-7; D gene uncertain. This CDR3 is built from 14 residues. Germline values: CDR1 DFQATT, CDR2 SNEGSKA (reference sequence). V was shortened by 1 base and J by 0 bases, with 10 bases between the two germline ends. CDR3 bases: TGCAGTGCTAGAGCTGAGACTTTCTCCTACGAGCAGTACTTC. Protein product: CSARAETFSYEQYF.

This clonotype was counted at least ten times. The V gene is TRBV12-3 or TRBV12-4, the J gene TRBJ2-1; possibly TRBD2 for D (5 bases). This CDR3 contains 15 residues. V shed 6 bases and J shed 7 bases, with 19 bases lying between them. In nucleotides, the CDR3 is TGTGCCAGCAGGCCCAGCAACGGGATATGGAATGAGCAGTTCTTC. Its translation is CASRPSNGIWNEQFF.

This clonotype has more than one count but fewer than ten. The V call is TRBV7-3, the J call TRBJ2-1; possibly TRBD1 or TRBD2 for D (6 bases each). The V gene's germline CDR1 is SGHTA and CDR2 FQGTGA. V was shortened by 1 base and J by 5 bases, with 18 bases between the two germline ends. The CDR3 has 17 amino acids. The CDR3 is CASSLRAGRGQNNEQFF. CDR3 DNA: TGTGCCAGCAGCTTAAGGGCGGGAAGAGGACAGAACAATGAGCAGTTCTTC.

Notes on this clonotype: The junction departs from the called germline gene at one end, perhaps through a read error. The chain carries TRBV7-9 and TRBJ2-5, with 9 positions matching TRBD2. CDR1 and CDR2 from the germline V gene are SEHNR and FQNEAQ (reference sequence). The CDR3 has 15 amino acids. The CDR3 region has the DNA TGTGCCAGCAGCTTCCCGACTAGCGGACAAGAGACCCAGCACTTC. Translation gives CASSFPTSGQETQHF.

This clonotype was detected many times. This rearrangement joins TRBV20-1 to TRBJ1-1; 9 bases line up with TRBD1. Per germline, CDR1 DFQATT and CDR2 SNEGSKA (reference sequence). Unmatched junction bases numbered 8, after V lost 2 bases and J lost 4 bases. The CDR3 is 15 amino acids. The CDR3 spells CSARRPGQGITEAFF. The CDR3 DNA reads as TGCAGTGCTAGACGACCGGGACAGGGAATCACTGAAGCTTTCTTT.

This clonotype has a count of ten or more. The chain carries TRBV20-1 and TRBJ2-4, with 12 nucleotides matching TRBD2. The germline gives CDR1 DFQATT, CDR2 SNEGSKA (reference sequence). J gave up 2 bases and V 3 bases, and 5 bases lay outside the gene matches. The CDR3 totals 16 residues. The CDR3 region is CSARALAGGSKNIQYF. DNA of the CDR3: TGCAGTGCTAGGGCCCTAGCGGGAGGGTCCAAAAACATTCAGTACTTC.

This clonotype was found once. The rearrangement links TRBV6-5 to TRBJ1-2, with 8 nucleotides matching TRBD1. Germline assignment: CDR1 MNHEY and CDR2 SVGAGI. The CDR3 contains 13 residues. Trimming removed 5 bases from V and 3 bases from J; junction bases left unmatched: 2. The CDR3 protein is CASSQGADYGYTF. The CDR3 nucleotides read TGTGCCAGCAGTCAGGGGGCAGACTATGGCTACACCTTC.

The chain carries TRBV29-1 and TRBJ1-5, with a weak D call TRBD1 (5 bases). The V and J ends lost 4 bases and 5 bases respectively, with 9 bases between them. CDR3 length: 12 amino acids. CDR1 SQVTM and CDR2 ANQGSEA come from the germline V gene. The CDR3, as DNA: TGCAGCGTTGGAGGGGTGGATCAGCCCCAGCATTTT. As protein: CSVGGVDQPQHF. The complete variable domain, with remaining parts taken from reference TRBV29-1 and TRBJ1-5, reads SAVISQKPSRDICQRGTSLTIQCQVDSQVTMMFWYRQQPGQSLTLIATANQGSEATYESGFVIDKFPISRPNLTFSTLTVSNMSPEDSSIYLCSVGGVDQPQHFGDGTRLSIL.